A single TCR beta chain is shown here with its context. Its antigen is unknown. This sample stems from a study of shared clonotypes between healthy human individuals. Trimming removed 3 bases from V and 2 bases from J; junction bases left unmatched: 10. The CDR3 has 16 residues. Germline-derived CDR1 and CDR2 are SGHDT and YYEEEE. Naive CD4+ cells were CD45RA-selected; the remaining cells were memory. Under the authors' procedure: Sequence data from immunoSEQ were junction-only and lacked quality scores; consequently, filtering differed. Using immunoSEQ multiplex PCR, the repertoire was profiled, and TCRdb retains in-frame clones only, with some absent. V and J calls and clone size are copied from that table; D and trimming were computed from the DNA. Counted here are some 2,500,000 clones, roughly 92% occurring once; the ten biggest clones make up about 0.36%. General observations from the study: Among a handful of donors, roughly 5% of naive CD4 clonotypes were found in common.

Sequenced sample: naive CD4+ T cells from PBMCs. Documented subset: CD45RA+ positively selected. The receptor's source is a man younger than 30 in good health. Some clones in this sample may be carry-over from other donors' samples. V is TRBV5-6 and J is TRBJ1-2, with 7 bases that match TRBD1. The CDR3 region has the DNA TGTGCCAGCAGCTCATTCGGGACAGTACGGAACTATGGCTACACCTTC. Protein product: CASSSFGTVRNYGYTF.